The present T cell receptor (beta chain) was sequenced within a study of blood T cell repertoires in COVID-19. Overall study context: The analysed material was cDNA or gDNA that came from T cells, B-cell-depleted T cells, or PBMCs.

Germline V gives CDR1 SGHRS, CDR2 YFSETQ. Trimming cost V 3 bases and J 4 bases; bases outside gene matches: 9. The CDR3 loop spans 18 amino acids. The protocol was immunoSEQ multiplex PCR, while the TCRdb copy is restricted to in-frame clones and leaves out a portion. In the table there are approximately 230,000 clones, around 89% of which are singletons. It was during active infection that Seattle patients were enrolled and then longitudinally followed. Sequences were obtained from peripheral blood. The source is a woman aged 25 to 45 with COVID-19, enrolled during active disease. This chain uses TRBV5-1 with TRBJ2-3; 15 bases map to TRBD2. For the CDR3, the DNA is TGCGCCAGCAGCTCCACTCCGGGACTAGCGGGGGGCGCAGATACGCAGTATTTT. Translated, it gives CASSSTPGLAGGADTQYF.